The 8 T cell receptor beta chains below were found in one sample sequenced in a study of T cell responses to AZD1222 COVID-19 vaccine. This table comes from immunoSEQ multiplex PCR, and its TCRdb copy is limited to in-frame clones, with some not included. This table holds about 140,000 clones, around 90% found once. Specimen: peripheral blood, collected 28 days after the second dose of the MenACWY control vaccine. The receptors originated from an adult who received the MenACWY meningococcal vaccine as a control.

The chain is built from TRBV6-5 and TRBJ2-7, with D perhaps being TRBD1 or TRBD2 (5 bases each). V dropped 8 bases and J dropped 5 bases, with 19 bases sitting between them. The CDR3 loop spans 14 amino acids. Germline V gives CDR1 MNHEY, CDR2 SVGAGI. The CDR3, as DNA: TGTGCCAGCGGGGGATTGAGGGGTGCCCACGAGCAGTACTTC. This gives the protein CASGGLRGAHEQYF.

The genes are TRBV7-3 and TRBJ2-2, with 7 bases fitting TRBD1. The CDR3 spans 15 residues. CDR1 SGHTA and CDR2 FQGTGA come from the germline V gene. Trimming removed 4 bases from V and 4 bases from J; junction bases left unmatched: 6. The DNA of the CDR3 is TGTGCCAGCAGCTCATCTCAGGGGGTCACCGGGGAGCTGTTTTTT. Protein sequence: CASSSSQGVTGELFF.

This chain links TRBV6-5 with TRBJ2-7, with D perhaps matching TRBD1 (5 bases). Germline V lookup: CDR1 MNHEY, CDR2 SVGAGI. The ends were cut back, 0 bases at V and 2 bases at J, with 8 bases in the middle. The CDR3 covers 14 residues. CDR3 in DNA: TGTGCCAGCAGTTACTCGAGACAGACCTACGAGCAGTACTTC. As protein: CASSYSRQTYEQYF.

The CDR3 loop reads CASSFTGGEQFF. The CDR3 DNA sequence: TGTGCCAGCAGTTTTACCGGGGGTGAGCAGTTCTTC. The chain joins TRBV6-4 to TRBJ2-1, with D maybe TRBD2 (6 bases). Germline CDR1 and CDR2: MRHNA and SNTAGT. V lost 5 bases and J 9 bases, leaving 11 bases between the germline ends. The CDR3 has 12 amino acids.

V is TRBV28 and J is TRBJ1-4; TRBD1 agrees at 12 bases. The germline gives CDR1 MDHEN, CDR2 SYDVKM. CDR3 length: 15 amino acids. J gave up 7 bases and V 5 bases, and 5 bases lay outside the gene matches. DNA of the CDR3: TGTGCCAGCAGTCTCCGGGACAGGGGGCGTGAAAAACTGTTTTTT. Translated: CASSLRDRGREKLFF. Variable domain in full (rest from reference TRBV28 and TRBJ1-4): DVKVTQSSRYLVKRTGEKVFLECVQDMDHENMFWYRQDPGLGLRLIYFSYDVKMKEKGDIPEGYSVSREKKERFSLILESASTNQTSMYLCASSLRDRGREKLFFGSGTQLSVL.

This clone has a handful of counts. The V and J genes are TRBV19 and TRBJ1-5; TRBD1 matches at 8 bases. This CDR3 is built from 14 residues. CDR1 LNHDA and CDR2 SQIVND come from the germline V gene (reference sequence). V shed 5 bases and J 11 bases; nucleotides not matched to a gene: 11. This CDR3 is CASSDRGVFGAQHF. The CDR3 coding sequence is TGTGCCAGTAGTGACAGGGGAGTCTTTGGCGCCCAGCATTTT.

The chain has TRBV19 and TRBJ1-1; D not resolved. V was trimmed by 3 bases and J by 1 base, leaving 6 bases between them. Germline values: CDR1 LNHDA, CDR2 SQIVND (reference sequence). The length of the CDR3 is 13 residues. The CDR3 DNA reads TGTGCCAGTAGTATCTTCCAGAACACTGAAGCTTTCTTT. It yields the protein CASSIFQNTEAFF.

The chain carries TRBV5-4 and TRBJ2-7, with D tentatively TRBD2 (6 bases). CDR1 and CDR2 from the germline V gene are SGHNT and YYREEE (reference sequence). Trimming left V 4 bases short and J 0 bases short, with 14 bases between. This CDR3 has 15 residues. The CDR3 DNA reads TGTGCCAGCAGCCCAGTGGGCGGGGACTCCTACGAGCAGTACTTC. Its protein is CASSPVGGDSYEQYF.